The 19 T cell receptor beta chains below were found in one sample sequenced in a study of type 1 regulatory T cells. TCRdb analysed the reads with MiXCR anew, one entry per CDR3 protein. The data show about 42,000 distinct CDR3 sequences, with more than 10% seen just once and roughly 8% held by the top ten. Their cognate antigens are unknown. Specimen: cultured non-Tr1 T cells, either the whole culture or a sorted T cell fraction (not recorded which). The source of these receptors is a human donor in good health.

This clonotype was picked up many times. The J gene is TRBJ2-1, the V gene TRBV14, with 7 bases lining up with TRBD2. The junction had 13 bases not matched to a gene; V was cut back by 4 bases and J by 10 bases. This CDR3 has 15 residues. From germline, CDR1 is SGHDN and CDR2 FVKESK. CDR3 coding DNA: TGTGCCAGCAGCCCCGCAGACGGCGGGAGAGGCGAGCAGTTCTTC. It translates to CASSPADGGRGEQFF.

This clonotype was seen at least ten times. This sequence joins TRBV12-3 or TRBV12-4 and TRBJ1-5; 9 bases align to TRBD1. The CDR3 covers 14 residues. Unmatched junction bases numbered 4, after V lost 6 bases and J lost 4 bases. The CDR3 DNA reads as TGTGCCAGCAGGGAGGACAGGGGTAATCAGCCCCAGCATTTT. It encodes CASREDRGNQPQHF.

This clonotype was seen repeatedly, ten times or more. J is TRBJ2-1 and V is TRBV7-8; no firm D call. CDR3 length equals 14 residues. V lost 1 base, J lost 0 bases, and 4 bases lay in between. CDR1 is SGHVS and CDR2 is FQNEAQ in the germline V gene. CDR3 sequence: CASSLGLSYNEQFF. CDR3 nucleotides: TGTGCCAGCAGCTTAGGACTCTCCTACAATGAGCAGTTCTTC.

This clonotype has only a few counts. The V call is TRBV7-9, the J call TRBJ2-2; 11 positions agree with TRBD1. The germline gives CDR1 SEHNR, CDR2 FQNEAQ (reference sequence). V was pared by 4 bases and J by 1 base, with 2 bases of the junction left unmatched. The CDR3 loop spans 16 amino acids. The CDR3 sequence is CASSSGQGENTGELFF. CDR3 bases: TGTGCCAGCAGCTCGGGACAGGGGGAGAACACCGGGGAGCTGTTTTTT.

This clonotype turned up a few times. The rearrangement links TRBV29-1 to TRBJ2-7, with D possibly TRBD2 on 6 matching bases. V dropped 7 bases and J dropped 3 bases, with 16 bases sitting between them. The CDR3 covers 13 residues. Germline assignment: CDR1 SQVTM and CDR2 ANQGSEA. The CDR3 DNA follows: TGCAGCGGGGGAGGACGGCACAACTACGAGCAGTACTTC. Protein sequence: CSGGGRHNYEQYF.

This sequence joins TRBV7-8 and TRBJ1-1; D not resolved. This CDR3 contains 14 residues. CDR1 is SGHVS, CDR2 FQNEAQ, per germline. The germline V and J ends were trimmed by 1 base and 2 bases, with 8 bases remaining between them. The CDR3 loop reads CASSLVLPNTEAFF. CDR3 in DNA: TGTGCCAGCAGCTTAGTCCTCCCAAACACTGAAGCTTTCTTT.

This clonotype was observed at least ten times. This rearrangement joins TRBV20-1 to TRBJ2-3, with 8 bases identical to TRBD2. CDR1 and CDR2 from the germline V gene are DFQATT and SNEGSKA (reference sequence). The CDR3 sequence is 14 residues long. J gave up 2 bases and V 5 bases, and 6 bases lay outside the gene matches. The CDR3 protein is CSAQLADLTDTQYF. The CDR3 DNA reads as TGCAGTGCTCAACTAGCGGATCTCACAGATACGCAGTATTTT.

This clonotype has a handful of counts. J is TRBJ1-5 and V is TRBV11-2, with D hard to call. Deletions cut 0 bases from V and 5 bases from J, with 5 bases between. From germline, CDR1 is SGHAT and CDR2 FQNNGV. This CDR3 has 13 amino acids. The CDR3 loop is CASSLDRDQPQHF. Written as DNA, the CDR3 is TGTGCCAGCAGCTTAGATCGAGATCAGCCCCAGCATTTT. Together with reference TRBV11-2 and TRBJ1-5, the CDR3 gives the full variable domain: EAGVAQSPRYKIIEKRQSVAFWCNPISGHATLYWYQQILGQGPKLLIQFQNNGVVDDSQLPKDRFSAERLKGVDSTLKIQPAKLEDSAVYLCASSLDRDQPQHFGDGTRLSIL.

The J gene is TRBJ2-1, the V gene TRBV20-1; 7 nucleotides align to TRBD2. Germline V gives CDR1 DFQATT, CDR2 SNEGSKA (reference sequence). V gave up 0 bases and J gave up 1 base; unmatched junction bases: 3. This CDR3 contains 15 residues. The chain's CDR3 is CSARDSGGSYNEQFF. The CDR3 DNA follows: TGCAGTGCTAGAGATTCGGGGGGTTCCTACAATGAGCAGTTCTTC.

This clonotype was counted ten times or more. The V call is TRBV7-2, the J call TRBJ2-7; no firm D call. Per germline, CDR1 SGHTA and CDR2 FQGNSA. The length of the CDR3 is 15 residues. Trimming removed 5 bases at V and 2 bases at J, with 16 bases between. The CDR3 spells CASSPRLAGTYEQYF. DNA of the CDR3: TGTGCCAGCAGCCCCCGACTCGCTGGGACCTACGAGCAGTACTTC. Full variable domain (outside the CDR3, taken from reference TRBV7-2 and TRBJ2-7): GAGVSQSPSNKVTEKGKDVELRCDPISGHTALYWYRQSLGQGLEFLIYFQGNSAPDKSGLPSDRFSAERTGGSVSTLTIQRTQQEDSAVYLCASSPRLAGTYEQYFGPGTRLTVT.

This chain connects TRBV6-5 to TRBJ1-3, with TRBD1 as a possible D gene (6 bases). Trimming took 3 bases from V and 3 from J, leaving 12 bases between them. In germline, CDR1 is MNHEY, CDR2 SVGAGI. The CDR3 has 15 amino acids. Written as DNA, the CDR3 is TGTGCCAGCAGTTATTCCTCAGGGGTTGGAAACACCATATATTTT. Translated: CASSYSSGVGNTIYF.

As for this clonotype: This could be a read error, since a much larger clone is one nucleotide away. The conserved closing phenylalanine or tryptophan is absent in this CDR3, likely reflecting a read error. The V gene is TRBV10-3, the J gene TRBJ2-7; D remains unclear. Trimming pared 6 bases from V and 6 bases from J, leaving 12 bases between. The CDR3 totals 12 residues. The germline CDR1 and CDR2 sequences are ENHRY and SYGVKD. CDR3 nucleotide sequence: TGTGCCATCAGCGAAGATTTCGCCGAGCAGTACCTC. This codes for CAISEDFAEQYL.

The chain uses TRBV6-6 and TRBJ1-1; TRBD1 matches 7 bases. The CDR3 covers 14 residues. Germline V gives CDR1 MNHNY, CDR2 SVGAGI (reference sequence). The J segment lost 5 bases and the V segment lost 5 bases, leaving 8 bases of the junction unmatched. The CDR3 nucleotides read TGTGCCAGCAGTATTCAGGGGGAGGAGACTGAAGCTTTCTTT. Amino acids: CASSIQGEETEAFF.

This clonotype has ten or more counts. The genes are TRBV9 and TRBJ2-7, with unresolved D. The CDR3 length is 13 residues. Germline V CDR1 and CDR2: SGDLS, YYNGEE. The V and J ends lost 2 bases and 8 bases respectively, with 14 bases between them. Here the CDR3 reads CASSVIDGLQQYF. In nucleotides, the CDR3 is TGTGCCAGCAGCGTCATAGATGGCCTCCAGCAGTACTTC.

This clonotype was picked up many times. CDR3 bases: TGTGCCATCAGTGATGGGACTAGCGGGAGGTACATTCAGTACTTC. It specifies CAISDGTSGRYIQYF. V and J are TRBV10-3 and TRBJ2-4; the match to TRBD2 covers 15 bases. Per germline, CDR1 ENHRY and CDR2 SYGVKD. V shed 3 bases, J shed 8 bases, and the junction held 2 bases outside the gene matches. The CDR3 covers 15 residues.

This clonotype was observed many times. J is TRBJ2-7 and V is TRBV20-1; tentative D call: TRBD2 (6 bases). This CDR3 is 15 amino acids long. Trimming removed 3 bases from V and 2 bases from J, with 17 bases in between. The germline gives CDR1 DFQATT, CDR2 SNEGSKA (reference sequence). CDR3 loop: CSASSPGLEPYEQYF. The CDR3 DNA sequence: TGCAGTGCTAGTTCCCCGGGACTGGAGCCCTACGAGCAGTACTTC.

The chain couples TRBV19 to TRBJ2-1, with D perhaps TRBD1 (5 bases). From germline, CDR1 is LNHDA and CDR2 SQIVND (reference sequence). V was pared by 5 bases and J by 7 bases, with 15 bases between. The CDR3 is 14 residues long. The CDR3 nucleotides read TGTGCCAGTAGTCAGCAGATTGGGGCGAATGAGCAGTTCTTC. The encoded protein is CASSQQIGANEQFF. The full variable domain, completed using reference TRBV19 and TRBJ2-1, is DGGITQSPKYLFRKEGQNVTLSCEQNLNHDAMYWYRQDPGQGLRLIYYSQIVNDFQKGDIAEGYSVSREKKESFPLTVTSAQKNPTAFYLCASSQQIGANEQFFGPGTRLTVL.

On this clonotype itself: Mismatch with germline at one junction end may stem from a read error. The rearrangement links TRBV20-1 to TRBJ2-2; 8 bases map to TRBD2. The CDR3 extends over 16 amino acids. Germline lookup yields CDR1 DFQATT and CDR2 SNEGSKA (reference sequence). CDR3 protein: CSARSASGSNTGELFF. The CDR3 coding sequence is TGTAGTGCTAGGTCGGCGAGCGGGAGTAACACCGGGGAGCTGTTTTTT.

This clonotype came up many times. This chain connects TRBV9 to TRBJ1-2; D may be TRBD1 (5 bases). Per germline, CDR1 SGDLS and CDR2 YYNGEE. The CDR3 covers 15 residues. V gave up 0 bases and J gave up 2 bases, with 11 bases separating them. Written as DNA, the CDR3 is TGTGCCAGCAGCGTAGAGGAGGGGCCCAACTATGGCTACACCTTC. Translating it yields CASSVEEGPNYGYTF.